Following are 32 T cell receptor beta chains from one sample sequenced in a study of response to subunit inactivated influenza vaccine. TCRdb re-called the RT-PCR reads with MiXCR, one entry per CDR3 protein. The profile shows 750,000 to 850,000 distinct CDR3 sequences, 18% of them singletons. The specimen was PBMCs from blood, collected about 5 days after vaccination. The receptors come from a man in his fifties or sixties who received an inactivated influenza vaccine.

The chain recombines TRBV5-1 with TRBJ2-1; TRBD2 agrees at 11 bases. V shed 4 bases and J 15 bases; nucleotides not matched to a gene: 12. Germline CDR1 is SGHRS and CDR2 is YFSETQ. The CDR3 loop spans 14 amino acids. The CDR3: CASSPIAGGPVSFF. CDR3 sequence (DNA): TGCGCCAGCAGCCCAATAGCGGGAGGGCCGGTTTCGTTCTTC. The variable domain in full, with the rest retrieved from reference TRBV5-1 and TRBJ2-1, is KAGVTQTPRYLIKTRGQQVTLSCSPISGHRSVSWYQQTPGQGLQFLFEYFSETQRNKGNFPGRFSGRQFSNSRSEMNVSTLELGDSALYLCASSPIAGGPVSFFGPGTRLTVL.

This clonotype was detected a few times. The V and J genes are TRBV6-1 and TRBJ2-7, with 9 bases that match TRBD2. J was trimmed by 2 bases and V by 8 bases; bases with no gene match: 7. Germline CDR1 reads MNHNS; CDR2 reads SASEGT. The CDR3 spans 14 residues. CDR3: CASRGASGTYEQYF. The CDR3 coding sequence is TGTGCCAGCCGGGGGGCTAGCGGGACCTACGAGCAGTACTTC.

This clonotype was seen more than once but under ten times. V usage is TRBV20-1 and J usage is TRBJ1-5; D is unclear. This CDR3 is built from 14 residues. With 4 bases removed from V and 0 bases from J, the gap between germline ends came to 10 bases. Per germline, CDR1 DFQATT and CDR2 SNEGSKA (reference sequence). CDR3 in amino acids: CSAKDVNSNQPQHF. The CDR3 nucleotides are TGCAGTGCTAAAGACGTAAATAGCAATCAGCCCCAGCATTTT.

This clonotype has just a few counts. The rearrangement uses TRBV6-2 or TRBV6-3 and TRBJ2-7, with 11 bases identical to TRBD2. Germline loops: CDR1 MNHEY, CDR2 SVGEGT. Trimming took 0 bases from V and 2 from J; bases not matched to a gene: 6. The CDR3 runs 17 residues. CDR3 sequence (DNA): TGTGCCAGCAGTTACTCGATTGGGACTAGCGGTACCTACGAGCAGTACTTC. Translation gives CASSYSIGTSGTYEQYF.

This clonotype occurred a few times. This chain links TRBV20-1 with TRBJ2-1, with TRBD2 identical over 8 bases. Germline values: CDR1 DFQATT, CDR2 SNEGSKA (reference sequence). This CDR3 has 14 residues. Unmatched junction bases numbered 9, after V lost 2 bases and J lost 9 bases. CDR3 bases: TGCAGTGCTAGAACGGGACTAGTTGATGGTGAGCAGTTCTTC. This codes for CSARTGLVDGEQFF.

This clonotype was seen a handful of times. V is TRBV18 and J is TRBJ2-3; maybe TRBD2 (5 bases). This CDR3 region has 15 residues. CDR1 is KGHSH, CDR2 LQKENI, per germline. The germline V and J ends were trimmed by 0 bases and 3 bases, with 10 bases remaining between them. Here the CDR3 DNA reads TGTGCCAGCTCACCACCGGCGGGCCAGACAGATACGCAGTATTTT. The encoded protein is CASSPPAGQTDTQYF. Using reference TRBV18 and TRBJ2-3 for the parts outside the CDR3, the full variable domain is NAGVMQNPRHLVRRRGQEARLRCSPMKGHSHVYWYRQLPEEGLKFMVYLQKENIIDESGMPKERFSAEFPKEGPSILRIQQVVRGDSAAYFCASSPPAGQTDTQYFGPGTRLTVL.

The rearrangement joins TRBV5-1 to TRBJ2-4, with D unclear. Trimming removed 3 bases from V and 7 bases from J, with 8 bases in between. The CDR3 length is 12 residues. In germline, CDR1 is SGHRS, CDR2 YFSETQ. The CDR3 loop reads CASSWGTNIQYF. CDR3 coding DNA: TGCGCCAGCAGCTGGGGAACCAACATTCAGTACTTC.

The genes are TRBV5-6 and TRBJ2-1; tentatively, D is TRBD1 (6 bases). From germline, CDR1 is SGHDT and CDR2 YYEEEE. V lost 5 bases and J lost 6, with 12 bases in between. The CDR3 has 13 residues. The CDR3 bases are TGTGCCAGCAGTCGTAGGGGGTCCAATGAGCAGTTCTTC. Translation: CASSRRGSNEQFF.

This clonotype was seen a few times. The chain employs TRBV25-1 and TRBJ2-5; possibly TRBD1 for D (6 bases). Trimming removed 5 bases at V and 7 bases at J, with 20 bases between. This CDR3 is 15 amino acids long. In germline, CDR1 is MGHDK, CDR2 SYGVNS. Here the CDR3 reads CASSNRDTNMGTQYF. The CDR3 bases are TGTGCCAGCAGTAACCGGGACACAAATATGGGGACCCAGTACTTC.

The chain recombines TRBV6-1 with TRBJ1-5; 9 nucleotides align to TRBD1. V was pared by 5 bases and J by 4 bases, with 6 bases of the junction left unmatched. Germline-derived CDR1 and CDR2 are MNHNS and SASEGT. The CDR3 loop spans 15 amino acids. The CDR3 protein is CASSPAGQGNQPQHF. CDR3 coding DNA: TGTGCCAGCAGTCCCGCCGGACAGGGGAATCAGCCCCAGCATTTT.

The genes are TRBV24-1 and TRBJ2-7, with 16 bases fitting TRBD2. Trimming cost V 4 bases and J 7 bases; bases outside gene matches: 3. The CDR3 totals 15 residues. CDR1 and CDR2 from the germline V gene are KGHDR and SFDVKD. The DNA for the CDR3 is TGTGCCACCAGTGACACGGGACTAGCGGGAGGGGAGCAGTACTTC. Residues: CATSDTGLAGGEQYF.

This clonotype was observed a few times. The rearrangement uses TRBV28 and TRBJ2-1; tentatively, D is TRBD2 (6 bases). The CDR3 contains 18 residues. The V gene lost 4 bases and the J gene lost 2 bases, with 21 bases spanning the gap. The germline V gene encodes CDR1 MDHEN and CDR2 SYDVKM. DNA of the CDR3: TGTGCCAGCAGTTCCCTCGGGGGAGAGGTTGGGGCCTACAATGAGCAGTTCTTC. The encoded protein is CASSSLGGEVGAYNEQFF.

In its sample, this clonotype was seen a few times. The chain joins TRBV7-2 to TRBJ2-3; no clear D. This CDR3 has 13 amino acids. V gave up 3 bases and J gave up 2 bases, with 6 bases separating them. Germline V CDR1 and CDR2: SGHTA, FQGNSA. Here the CDR3 reads CASSFQTTDTQYF. Here the CDR3 DNA reads TGTGCCAGCAGCTTTCAAACCACAGATACGCAGTATTTT.

This clonotype was recorded at least ten times. The V call is TRBV28, the J call TRBJ1-2; D is unresolved. This CDR3 contains 15 residues. Trimming took off 1 base at V and 6 bases at J, with 15 bases between the two ends. Germline CDR1 reads MDHEN; CDR2 reads SYDVKM. The chain's CDR3 is CASSLYEARRNGYTF. DNA for the CDR3: TGTGCCAGCAGTTTATATGAGGCCCGCCGCAATGGCTACACCTTC.

This clonotype was recorded a few times. V gene TRBV12-5 combines with J gene TRBJ2-1, with 13 bases lining up with TRBD2. Germline values: CDR1 LGHNT, CDR2 FRNRAP. The CDR3 extends over 15 amino acids. Unmatched junction bases numbered 7, after V lost 5 bases and J lost 9 bases. The CDR3 spells CASGLRTSGSIEQFF. The CDR3, as DNA: TGTGCTAGTGGTCTCCGGACTAGCGGGAGTATTGAGCAGTTCTTC. Supplemented by reference TRBV12-5 and TRBJ2-1, the full variable domain reads DARVTQTPRHKVTEMGQEVTMRCQPILGHNTVFWYRQTMMQGLELLAYFRNRAPLDDSGMPKDRFSAEMPDATLATLKIQPSEPRDSAVYFCASGLRTSGSIEQFFGPGTRLTVL.

This clonotype was seen repeatedly, ten times or more. CDR3 nucleotides: TGTGCCAGCAGTTTCATTTCCCCGATGGGGGGGTTAGGGGAGCAGTTCTTC. Protein: CASSFISPMGGLGEQFF. The rearrangement uses TRBV28 and TRBJ2-1; 7 nucleotides agree with TRBD2. V was clipped by 3 bases and J by 10 bases; unmatched bases: 18. CDR3 length: 17 amino acids. The germline V gene encodes CDR1 MDHEN and CDR2 SYDVKM.

The rearrangement uses TRBV5-1 and TRBJ2-7; maybe TRBD1 (5 bases). This CDR3 has 14 amino acids. V lost 1 base to trimming and J lost 2 bases, with 10 bases between them. The germline gives CDR1 SGHRS, CDR2 YFSETQ. CDR3 residues: CASSLTQATYEQYF. Written as DNA, the CDR3 is TGCGCCAGCAGCTTGACACAGGCCACCTACGAGCAGTACTTC.

This clonotype was counted between two and nine times. The chain links TRBV20-1 to TRBJ2-7, with D possibly matching TRBD2 (5 bases). From germline, CDR1 is DFQATT and CDR2 SNEGSKA (reference sequence). The CDR3 has 13 residues. Trimming shortened V by 6 bases and J by 2 bases, and 14 bases separated the two germline ends. CDR3 region: CSAAELGTYEQYF. The CDR3 nucleotides read TGCAGTGCCGCCGAACTAGGAACCTACGAGCAGTACTTC.

This clonotype has more than one count but fewer than ten. The chain uses TRBV6-1 and TRBJ1-1; 8 positions agree with TRBD1. V shed 6 bases, J shed 7 bases, and the junction held 7 bases outside the gene matches. The CDR3 runs 13 residues. Per germline, CDR1 MNHNS and CDR2 SASEGT. CDR3 DNA: TGTGCCAGCAGGCCGGGACAGGACTATGAAGCTTTCTTT. This gives the protein CASRPGQDYEAFF.

This sequence joins TRBV6-2 or TRBV6-3 and TRBJ2-3; 11 nucleotides agree with TRBD2. The V gene's germline CDR1 is MNHEY and CDR2 SVGEGT. The CDR3 length is 19 residues. The J segment lost 0 bases and the V segment lost 7 bases, leaving 15 bases of the junction unmatched. This CDR3 is CASTYSLGTSGLSTDTQYF. The DNA for the CDR3 is TGTGCCAGCACCTACTCACTTGGGACTAGCGGACTCAGCACAGATACGCAGTATTTT.

The CDR3 loop is CASSPPVLAGELNEQFF. CDR3 bases: TGCGCCAGCAGCCCCCCCGTCCTAGCGGGAGAGTTAAATGAGCAGTTCTTC. V is TRBV4-1 and J is TRBJ2-1, with TRBD2 matching over 10 bases. The germline CDR1 and CDR2 sequences are MGHRA and YSYEKL. The CDR3 runs 17 residues. Trimming at V came to 4 bases and at J to 7 bases, leaving 13 bases not matched to a gene.

The CDR3 DNA follows: TGTGCCAGCAGCTACCACAAGGCCGGGGAGCAGTTCTTC. Translated: CASSYHKAGEQFF. The J gene is TRBJ2-1, the V gene TRBV7-2, with D unclear. Germline V lookup: CDR1 SGHTA, CDR2 FQGNSA. V shed 4 bases and J shed 10 bases, with 14 bases lying between them. CDR3 size: 13 residues.

This clonotype was recorded many times. V and J are TRBV4-2 and TRBJ2-2; D possibly corresponds to TRBD1 (5 bases). Germline V gives CDR1 LGHNA, CDR2 YNFKEQ. V dropped 0 bases and J dropped 7 bases, with 12 bases sitting between them. This CDR3 region has 15 residues. CDR3 region: CASSQEWQGIGELFF. In nucleotides, the CDR3 is TGTGCCAGCAGCCAAGAGTGGCAGGGTATCGGGGAGCTGTTTTTT.

This clonotype was counted between two and nine times. This chain links TRBV5-6 with TRBJ1-1, with D unclear. V was clipped by 0 bases and J by 7 bases, with 16 bases between them. The CDR3 runs 15 residues. Germline V gene lookup returns CDR1 SGHDT and CDR2 YYEEEE. The CDR3 here is CASSLADLPGNEAFF. CDR3 DNA sequence: TGTGCCAGCAGCTTGGCCGACCTACCCGGGAATGAAGCTTTCTTT.

CDR3 loop: CSATDRLDEQYF. CDR3 nucleotides: TGCAGTGCTACTGACAGGCTGGACGAGCAGTACTTC. The chain recombines TRBV20-1 with TRBJ2-7; possible D gene TRBD1, 6 bases. The V end lost 4 bases, the J end lost 5 bases, and 12 bases lay between the germline ends. Germline V gene sequence: CDR1 DFQATT, CDR2 SNEGSKA (reference sequence). The CDR3 loop spans 12 amino acids.

This clonotype appeared a few times. Compared with germline, one end of the junction differs, possibly owing to a read error. The rearrangement joins TRBV4-3 to TRBJ2-5; possible D gene TRBD1, 6 bases. This CDR3 region has 14 residues. Germline CDR1 LGHNA, CDR2 YSLEER. CDR3 nucleotide sequence: TGCGCCAGCAGCCAAGCGGACAGCAAAGAGGCCCAGTACTTC. Amino acid sequence: CASSQADSKEAQYF.

This clonotype came up many times. This rearrangement joins TRBV20-1 to TRBJ2-7, with TRBD2 identical over 11 bases. CDR1 and CDR2 from the germline V gene are DFQATT and SNEGSKA (reference sequence). V shed 2 bases and J 0 bases; nucleotides not matched to a gene: 0. The CDR3 runs to 14 residues. The CDR3 DNA follows: TGCAGTGCTAGACTAGCGGGGGGCTCCTACGAGCAGTACTTC. This sequence encodes CSARLAGGSYEQYF.

This chain links TRBV5-1 with TRBJ2-2; tentative D call: TRBD2 (5 bases). This CDR3 region has 15 residues. Deletions cut 0 bases from V and 2 bases from J, with 8 bases between. The germline gives CDR1 SGHRS, CDR2 YFSETQ. CDR3 sequence reads: CASSLERINTGELFF. CDR3 nucleotides: TGCGCCAGCAGCTTGGAGCGGATAAACACCGGGGAGCTGTTTTTT.

CDR3 coding DNA: TGTGCCAGCAGAGCGTCCGGACAGGGTATATTCTACGAGCAGTACTTC. It encodes CASRASGQGIFYEQYF. The chain couples TRBV6-2 or TRBV6-3 to TRBJ2-7; 8 bases are shared with TRBD1. V trimming: 6 bases; J trimming: 3 bases; junction bases outside the gene matches: 13. Germline loops: CDR1 MNHEY, CDR2 SVGEGT. The CDR3 runs to 16 residues.

This sequence joins TRBV3-1 and TRBJ2-5; no definite D call. Germline V lookup: CDR1 LGHDT, CDR2 YNNKEL (reference sequence). The ends were cut back, 1 base at V and 2 bases at J, with 14 bases in the middle. CDR3 length equals 16 residues. The DNA for the CDR3 is TGTGCCAGCAGCCAAGCATCTGGTATCTGGCAAGAGACCCAGTACTTC. Protein: CASSQASGIWQETQYF.

The J gene is TRBJ1-5, the V gene TRBV4-2; a possible D gene is TRBD1 (6 bases). V lost 0 bases and J lost 4, with 13 bases in between. The germline V gene encodes CDR1 LGHNA and CDR2 YNFKEQ. The CDR3 totals 16 residues. CDR3 coding DNA: TGTGCCAGCAGCCAAGATCGCTTCAGGGGAAATCAGCCCCAGCATTTT. This translates into CASSQDRFRGNQPQHF.

V gene TRBV10-3 combines with J gene TRBJ1-3; a possible D gene is TRBD1 (5 bases). Germline-derived CDR1 and CDR2 are ENHRY and SYGVKD. The CDR3 is 16 amino acids. The germline V and J ends were trimmed by 3 bases and 5 bases, with 17 bases remaining between them. CDR3 sequence: CAISDIWGFRRNTIYF. In DNA form, the CDR3 reads TGTGCCATCAGTGATATTTGGGGCTTTCGAAGAAACACCATATATTTT.